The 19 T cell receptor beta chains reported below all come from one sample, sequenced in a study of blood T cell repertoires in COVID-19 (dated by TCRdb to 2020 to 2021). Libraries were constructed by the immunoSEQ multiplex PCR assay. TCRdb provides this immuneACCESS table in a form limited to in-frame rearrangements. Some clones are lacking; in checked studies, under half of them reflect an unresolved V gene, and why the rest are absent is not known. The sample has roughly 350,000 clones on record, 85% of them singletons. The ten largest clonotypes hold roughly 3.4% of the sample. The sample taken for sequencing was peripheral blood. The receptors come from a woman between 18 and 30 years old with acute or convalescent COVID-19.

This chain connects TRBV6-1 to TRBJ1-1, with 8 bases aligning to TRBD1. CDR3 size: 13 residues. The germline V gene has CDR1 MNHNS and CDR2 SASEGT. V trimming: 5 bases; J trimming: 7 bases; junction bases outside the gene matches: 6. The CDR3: CASSSPTGDEAFF. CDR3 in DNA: TGTGCCAGCAGTTCCCCGACAGGGGATGAAGCTTTCTTT.

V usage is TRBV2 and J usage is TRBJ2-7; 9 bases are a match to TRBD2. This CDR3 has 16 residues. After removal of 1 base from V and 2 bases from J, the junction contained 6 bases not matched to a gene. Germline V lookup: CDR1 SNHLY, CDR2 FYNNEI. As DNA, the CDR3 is TGTGCCAGCAGTGAAGGGTTAGCGGGGGCCACCTACGAGCAGTACTTC. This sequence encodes CASSEGLAGATYEQYF.

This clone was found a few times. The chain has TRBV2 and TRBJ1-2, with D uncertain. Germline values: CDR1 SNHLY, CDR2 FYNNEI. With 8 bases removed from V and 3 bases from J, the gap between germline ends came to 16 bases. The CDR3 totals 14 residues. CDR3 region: CASVNSPSDYGYTF. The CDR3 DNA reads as TGTGCCAGCGTCAACAGTCCTAGCGACTATGGCTACACCTTC.

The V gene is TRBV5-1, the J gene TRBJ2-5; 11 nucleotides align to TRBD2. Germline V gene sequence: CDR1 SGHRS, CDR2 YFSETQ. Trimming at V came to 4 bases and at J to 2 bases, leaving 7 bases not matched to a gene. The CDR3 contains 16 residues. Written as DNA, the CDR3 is TGCGCCAGCAGCACCAGACTAGCGGGATTACAAGAGACCCAGTACTTC. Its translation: CASSTRLAGLQETQYF.

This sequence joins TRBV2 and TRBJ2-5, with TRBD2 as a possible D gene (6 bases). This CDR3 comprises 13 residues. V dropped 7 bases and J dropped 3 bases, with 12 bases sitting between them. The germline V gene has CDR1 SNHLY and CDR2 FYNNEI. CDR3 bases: TGTGCCAGCAAGAGTAGCGGTGAAGAGACCCAGTACTTC. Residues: CASKSSGEETQYF.

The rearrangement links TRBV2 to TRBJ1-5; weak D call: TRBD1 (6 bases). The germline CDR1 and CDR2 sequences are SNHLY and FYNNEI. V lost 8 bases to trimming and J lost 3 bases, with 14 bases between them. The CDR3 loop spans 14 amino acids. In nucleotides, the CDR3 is TGTGCCAGCTGTCTAGGGGGAGTCAATCAGCCCCAGCATTTT. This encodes CASCLGGVNQPQHF.

The chain's CDR3 is CASLQGNTQYF. CDR3 in DNA: TGTGCCAGTTTACAGGGAAATACGCAGTATTTT. This rearrangement joins TRBV6-5 to TRBJ2-3, with a tentative D call TRBD1 (6 bases). V dropped 9 bases and J dropped 7 bases, with 11 bases sitting between them. The CDR3 is made up of 11 amino acids. CDR1 is MNHEY, CDR2 SVGAGI, per germline.

The CDR3 reads CASKSTGISNYEQYF. CDR3 nucleotide sequence: TGTGCCAGCAAATCAACAGGGATAAGTAACTACGAGCAGTACTTC. The J gene is TRBJ2-7, the V gene TRBV28; tentatively, D is TRBD1 (6 bases). Germline V gives CDR1 MDHEN, CDR2 SYDVKM. This CDR3 contains 15 residues. Trimming stripped 7 bases from V and 3 bases from J, with 19 bases between.

The CDR3: CASSLANQGRANEKLFF. DNA for the CDR3: TGTGCCAGCAGCTTGGCAAATCAGGGGAGGGCTAATGAAAAACTGTTTTTT. This sequence joins TRBV5-8 and TRBJ1-4, with D possibly being TRBD1 (6 bases). Per germline, CDR1 SGHTS and CDR2 YDEGEE. Trimming shortened V by 0 bases and J by 3 bases, and 15 bases separated the two germline ends. This CDR3 contains 17 residues.

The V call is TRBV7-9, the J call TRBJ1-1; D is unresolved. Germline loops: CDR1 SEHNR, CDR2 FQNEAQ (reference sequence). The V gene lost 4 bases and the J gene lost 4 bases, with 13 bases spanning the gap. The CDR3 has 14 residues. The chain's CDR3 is CASSYRDSSTEAFF. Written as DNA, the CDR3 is TGTGCCAGCAGCTACCGGGATTCTTCCACTGAAGCTTTCTTT.

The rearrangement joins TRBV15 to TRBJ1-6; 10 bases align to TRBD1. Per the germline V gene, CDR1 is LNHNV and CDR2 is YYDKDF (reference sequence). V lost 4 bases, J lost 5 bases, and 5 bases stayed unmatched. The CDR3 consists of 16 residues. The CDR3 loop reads CATSTGQGWDNSPLHF. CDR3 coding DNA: TGTGCCACCAGCACGGGACAGGGGTGGGATAATTCACCCCTCCACTTT.

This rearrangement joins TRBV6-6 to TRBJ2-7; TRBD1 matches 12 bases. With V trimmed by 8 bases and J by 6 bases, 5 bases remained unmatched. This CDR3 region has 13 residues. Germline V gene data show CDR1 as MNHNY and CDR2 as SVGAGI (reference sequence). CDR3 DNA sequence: TGTGCCAGCGGGACAGGGGGCGACCGCGAGCAGTACTTC. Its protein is CASGTGGDREQYF.

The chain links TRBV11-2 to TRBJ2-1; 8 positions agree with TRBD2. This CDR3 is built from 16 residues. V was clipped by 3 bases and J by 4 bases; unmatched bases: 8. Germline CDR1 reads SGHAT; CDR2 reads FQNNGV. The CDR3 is CASSFRAGGLYNEQFF. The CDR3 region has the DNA TGTGCCAGCAGCTTTAGGGCGGGGGGCCTTTACAATGAGCAGTTCTTC.

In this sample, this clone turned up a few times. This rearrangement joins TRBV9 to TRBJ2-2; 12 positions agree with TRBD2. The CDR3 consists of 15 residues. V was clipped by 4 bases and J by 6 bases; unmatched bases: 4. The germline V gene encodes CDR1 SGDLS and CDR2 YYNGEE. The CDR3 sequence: CASSLTSGSPGELFF. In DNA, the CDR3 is TGTGCCAGCAGCTTGACTAGCGGGAGCCCCGGGGAGCTGTTTTTT.

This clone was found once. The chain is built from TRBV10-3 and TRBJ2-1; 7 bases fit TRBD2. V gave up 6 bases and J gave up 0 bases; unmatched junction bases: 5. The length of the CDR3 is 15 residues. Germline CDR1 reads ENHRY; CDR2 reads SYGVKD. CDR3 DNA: TGTGCCATCAGCCTAGCGGCAAGCTCCTACAATGAGCAGTTCTTC. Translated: CAISLAASSYNEQFF.

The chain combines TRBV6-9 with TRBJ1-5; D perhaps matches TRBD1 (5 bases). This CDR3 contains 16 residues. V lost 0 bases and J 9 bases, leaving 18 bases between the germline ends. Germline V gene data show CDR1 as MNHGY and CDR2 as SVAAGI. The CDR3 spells CASSYSKTAGRWPQHF. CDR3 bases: TGTGCCAGCAGTTATTCGAAGACAGCAGGACGGTGGCCCCAGCATTTT.

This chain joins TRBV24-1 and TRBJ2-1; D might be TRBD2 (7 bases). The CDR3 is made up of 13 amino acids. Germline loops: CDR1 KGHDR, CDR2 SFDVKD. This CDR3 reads CSGEGGPYNEQFF. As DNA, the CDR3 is TGTTCGGGGGAGGGGGGGCCCTACAATGAGCAGTTCTTC.

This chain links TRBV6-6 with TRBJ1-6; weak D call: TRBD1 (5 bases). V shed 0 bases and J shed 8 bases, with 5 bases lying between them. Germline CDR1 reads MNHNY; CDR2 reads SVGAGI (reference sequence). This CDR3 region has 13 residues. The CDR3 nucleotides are TGTGCCAGCAGTTACTCGACAGATTCACCCCTCCACTTT. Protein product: CASSYSTDSPLHF.

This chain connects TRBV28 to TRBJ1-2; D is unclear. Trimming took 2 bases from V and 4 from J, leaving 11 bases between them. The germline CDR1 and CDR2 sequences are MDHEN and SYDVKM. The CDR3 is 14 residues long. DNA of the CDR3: TGTGCCAGCAGTTTAGGGCAAACCCTCTATGGCTACACCTTC. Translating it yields CASSLGQTLYGYTF.